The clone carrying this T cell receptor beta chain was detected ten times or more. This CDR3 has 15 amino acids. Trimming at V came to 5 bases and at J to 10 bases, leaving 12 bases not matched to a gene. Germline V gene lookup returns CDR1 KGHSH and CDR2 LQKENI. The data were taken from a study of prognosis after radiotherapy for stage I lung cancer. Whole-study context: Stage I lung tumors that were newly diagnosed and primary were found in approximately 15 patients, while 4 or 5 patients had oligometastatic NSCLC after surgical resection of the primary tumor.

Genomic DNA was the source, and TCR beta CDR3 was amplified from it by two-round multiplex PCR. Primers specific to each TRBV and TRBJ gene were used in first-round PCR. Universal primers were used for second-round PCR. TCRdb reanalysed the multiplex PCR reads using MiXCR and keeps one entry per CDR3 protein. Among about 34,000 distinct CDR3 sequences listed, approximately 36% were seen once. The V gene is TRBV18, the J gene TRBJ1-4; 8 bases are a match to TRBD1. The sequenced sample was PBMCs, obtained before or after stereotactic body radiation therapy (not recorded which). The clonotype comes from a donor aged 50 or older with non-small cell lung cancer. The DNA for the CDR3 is TGTGCCAGCTCATCCATGGACAGGGAAGTTGGAAAACTGTTTTTT. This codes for CASSSMDREVGKLFF. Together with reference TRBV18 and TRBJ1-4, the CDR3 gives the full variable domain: NAGVMQNPRHLVRRRGQEARLRCSPMKGHSHVYWYRQLPEEGLKFMVYLQKENIIDESGMPKERFSAEFPKEGPSILRIQQVVRGDSAAYFCASSSMDREVGKLFFGSGTQLSVL.